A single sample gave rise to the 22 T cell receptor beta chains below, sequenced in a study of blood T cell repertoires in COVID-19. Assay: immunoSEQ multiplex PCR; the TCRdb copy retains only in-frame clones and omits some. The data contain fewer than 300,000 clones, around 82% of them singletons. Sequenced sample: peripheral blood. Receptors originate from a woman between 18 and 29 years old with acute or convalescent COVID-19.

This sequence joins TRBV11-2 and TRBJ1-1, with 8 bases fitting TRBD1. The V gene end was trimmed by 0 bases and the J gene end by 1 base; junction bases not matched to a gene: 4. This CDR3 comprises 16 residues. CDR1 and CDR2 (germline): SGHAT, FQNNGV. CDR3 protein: CASSLDRGLGNTEAFF. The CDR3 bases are TGTGCCAGCAGCTTAGACAGGGGGCTGGGGAACACTGAAGCTTTCTTT. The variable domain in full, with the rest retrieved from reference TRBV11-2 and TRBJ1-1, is EAGVAQSPRYKIIEKRQSVAFWCNPISGHATLYWYQQILGQGPKLLIQFQNNGVVDDSQLPKDRFSAERLKGVDSTLKIQPAKLEDSAVYLCASSLDRGLGNTEAFFGQGTRLTVV.

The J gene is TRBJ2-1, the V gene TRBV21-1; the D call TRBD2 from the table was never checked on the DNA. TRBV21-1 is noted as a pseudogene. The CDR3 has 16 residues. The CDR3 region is CASSSPLPGGHNEQFF. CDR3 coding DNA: TGTGCCAGCAGCTCCCCCCTACCGGGGGGACACAATGAGCAGTTCTTC.

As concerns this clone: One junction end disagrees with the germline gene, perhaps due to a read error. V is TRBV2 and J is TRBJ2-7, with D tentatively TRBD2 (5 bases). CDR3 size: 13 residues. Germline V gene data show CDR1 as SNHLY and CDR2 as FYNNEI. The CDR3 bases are TGTGCCAGCAGGGAAGACTATACCTACGAGCAGTACTTC. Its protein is CASREDYTYEQYF. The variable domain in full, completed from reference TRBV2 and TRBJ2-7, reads EPEVTQTPSHQVTQMGQEVILRCVPISNHLYFYWYRQILGQKVEFLVSFYNNEISEKSEIFDDQFSVERPDGSNFTLKIRSTKLEDSAMYFCASREDYTYEQYFGPGTRLTVT.

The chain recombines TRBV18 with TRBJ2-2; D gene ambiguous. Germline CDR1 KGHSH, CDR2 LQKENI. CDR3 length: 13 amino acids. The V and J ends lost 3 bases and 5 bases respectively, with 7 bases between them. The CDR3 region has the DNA TGTGCCAGCTCACCGGCCGGGACCGGGGAGCTGTTTTTT. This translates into CASSPAGTGELFF.

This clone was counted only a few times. The CDR3 nucleotides read TGCAGCGCCCACCGGCTAGCGGGAGTCGATGAGCAGTTCTTC. Amino acids: CSAHRLAGVDEQFF. J is TRBJ2-1 and V is TRBV29-1; the match to TRBD2 covers 10 bases. Germline loops: CDR1 SQVTM, CDR2 ANQGSEA. The CDR3 consists of 14 residues. V lost 7 bases and J lost 8; bases outside the gene matches: 11.

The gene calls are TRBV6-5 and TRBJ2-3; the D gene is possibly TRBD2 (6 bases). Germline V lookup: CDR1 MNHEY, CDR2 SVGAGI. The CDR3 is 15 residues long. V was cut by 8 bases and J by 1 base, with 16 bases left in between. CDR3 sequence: CASRGTLWGTDTQYF. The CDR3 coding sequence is TGTGCCAGCCGGGGGACCCTATGGGGCACAGATACGCAGTATTTT.

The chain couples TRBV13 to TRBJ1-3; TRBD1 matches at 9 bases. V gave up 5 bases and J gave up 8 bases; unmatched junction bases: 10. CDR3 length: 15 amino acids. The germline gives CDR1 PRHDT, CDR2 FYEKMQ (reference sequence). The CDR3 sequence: CASSPAGQGIYTIYF. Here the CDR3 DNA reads TGTGCCAGCAGCCCCGCGGGACAGGGAATTTACACCATATATTTT.

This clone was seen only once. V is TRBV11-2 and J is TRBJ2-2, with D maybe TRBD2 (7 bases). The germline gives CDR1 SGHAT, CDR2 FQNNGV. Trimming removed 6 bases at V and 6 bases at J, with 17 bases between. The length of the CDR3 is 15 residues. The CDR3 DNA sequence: TGTGCCAGCAGACGCCTTGGGGGGGCCCCCGGGGAGCTGTTTTTT. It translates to CASRRLGGAPGELFF. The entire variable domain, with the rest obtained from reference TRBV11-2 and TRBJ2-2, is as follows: EAGVAQSPRYKIIEKRQSVAFWCNPISGHATLYWYQQILGQGPKLLIQFQNNGVVDDSQLPKDRFSAERLKGVDSTLKIQPAKLEDSAVYLCASRRLGGAPGELFFGEGSRLTVL.

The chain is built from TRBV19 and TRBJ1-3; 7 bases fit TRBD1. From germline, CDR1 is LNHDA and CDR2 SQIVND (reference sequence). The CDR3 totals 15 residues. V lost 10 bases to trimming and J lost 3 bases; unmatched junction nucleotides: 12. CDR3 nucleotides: TGTGCCACCAAACAGGGGTGGTCCTATGGAAACACCATATATTTT. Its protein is CATKQGWSYGNTIYF.

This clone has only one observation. CDR3 sequence: CATQAAGGSYGYTF. CDR3 nucleotides: TGTGCCACCCAAGCGGCCGGAGGTAGCTATGGCTACACCTTC. J is TRBJ1-2 and V is TRBV27, with unresolved D. V was pared by 10 bases and J by 4 bases, with 19 bases between. This CDR3 is 14 amino acids long. Germline V gives CDR1 MNHEY, CDR2 SMNVEV (reference sequence).

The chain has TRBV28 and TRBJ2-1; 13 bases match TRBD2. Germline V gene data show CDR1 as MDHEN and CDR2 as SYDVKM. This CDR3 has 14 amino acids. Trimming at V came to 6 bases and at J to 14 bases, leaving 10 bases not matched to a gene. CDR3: CASRTGTSGEREFF. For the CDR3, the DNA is TGTGCCAGCAGGACCGGGACTAGCGGGGAAAGGGAGTTCTTC. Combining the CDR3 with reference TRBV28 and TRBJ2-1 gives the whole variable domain DVKVTQSSRYLVKRTGEKVFLECVQDMDHENMFWYRQDPGLGLRLIYFSYDVKMKEKGDIPEGYSVSREKKERFSLILESASTNQTSMYLCASRTGTSGEREFFGPGTRLTVL.

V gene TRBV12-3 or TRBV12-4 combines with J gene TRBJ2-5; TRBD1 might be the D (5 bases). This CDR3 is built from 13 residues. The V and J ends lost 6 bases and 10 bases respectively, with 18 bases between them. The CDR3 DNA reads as TGTGCCAGCAGCCCACAGACCCCAAGGGGCCAGTACTTC. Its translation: CASSPQTPRGQYF.

The CDR3 reads CASTPTNRVAAFF. CDR3 DNA: TGTGCCAGCACCCCGACCAATCGGGTCGCGGCTTTCTTT. The chain uses TRBV3-1 (or the pseudogene TRBV3-2) and TRBJ1-1, with unresolved D. The CDR3 totals 13 residues. V lost 7 bases and J lost 11, with 20 bases in between. CDR1 and CDR2 (germline): LGHDT, YNNKEL (reference sequence).

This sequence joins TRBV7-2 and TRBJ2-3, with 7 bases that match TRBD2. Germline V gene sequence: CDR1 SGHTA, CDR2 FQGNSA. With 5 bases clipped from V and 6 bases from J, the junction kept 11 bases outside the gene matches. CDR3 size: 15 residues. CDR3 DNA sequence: TGTGCCAGCAGCGGTCGATGGGTGGGGGGGGATACGCAGTATTTT. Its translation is CASSGRWVGGDTQYF.

The CDR3 here is CASSLGRSNYGYTF. The CDR3 nucleotides read TGTGCCAGCAGCTTGGGGAGGTCTAACTATGGCTACACCTTC. V usage is TRBV5-8 and J usage is TRBJ1-2, with D unclear. This CDR3 comprises 14 residues. Looked up from germline, CDR1 is SGHTS and CDR2 is YDEGEE. The V gene lost 0 bases and the J gene lost 0 bases, with 6 bases spanning the gap.

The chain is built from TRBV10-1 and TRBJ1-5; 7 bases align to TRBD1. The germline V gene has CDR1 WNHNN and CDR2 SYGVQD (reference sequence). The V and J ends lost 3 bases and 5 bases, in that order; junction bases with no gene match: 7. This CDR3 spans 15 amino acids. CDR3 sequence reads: CASSEQGMGDQPQHF. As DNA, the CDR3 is TGCGCCAGCAGTGAACAGGGGATGGGAGATCAGCCCCAGCATTTT.

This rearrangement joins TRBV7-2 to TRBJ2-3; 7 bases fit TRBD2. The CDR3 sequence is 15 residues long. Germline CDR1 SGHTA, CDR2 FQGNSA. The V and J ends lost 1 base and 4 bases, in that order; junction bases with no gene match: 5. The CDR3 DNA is TGTGCCAGCAGCTTAGGAGGGAGCGGGGCAGATACGCAGTATTTT. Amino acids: CASSLGGSGADTQYF.

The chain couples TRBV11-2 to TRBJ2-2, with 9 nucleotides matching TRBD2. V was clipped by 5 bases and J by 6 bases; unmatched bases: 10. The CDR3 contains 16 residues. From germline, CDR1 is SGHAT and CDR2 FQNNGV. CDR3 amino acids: CASSRQLAGGPGELFF. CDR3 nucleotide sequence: TGTGCCAGCAGCCGGCAGCTCGCGGGAGGGCCCGGGGAGCTGTTTTTT.

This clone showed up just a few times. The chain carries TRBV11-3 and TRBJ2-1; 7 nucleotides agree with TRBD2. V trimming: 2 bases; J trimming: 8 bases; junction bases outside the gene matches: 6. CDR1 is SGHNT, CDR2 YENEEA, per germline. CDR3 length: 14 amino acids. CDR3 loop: CASSLRRESYEQFF. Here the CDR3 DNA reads TGTGCCAGCAGCTTACGGCGGGAGTCCTATGAGCAGTTCTTC.

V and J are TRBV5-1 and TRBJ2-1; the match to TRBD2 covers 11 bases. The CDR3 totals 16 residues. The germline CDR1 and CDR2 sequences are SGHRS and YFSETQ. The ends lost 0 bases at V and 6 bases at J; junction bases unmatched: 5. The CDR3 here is CASSLELAGGRNEQFF. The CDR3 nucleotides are TGCGCCAGCAGCTTGGAATTAGCGGGAGGGCGCAATGAGCAGTTCTTC.

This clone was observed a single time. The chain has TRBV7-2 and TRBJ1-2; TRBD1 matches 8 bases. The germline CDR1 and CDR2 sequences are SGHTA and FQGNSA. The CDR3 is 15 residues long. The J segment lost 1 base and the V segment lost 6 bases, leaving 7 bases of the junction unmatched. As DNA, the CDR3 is TGTGCCAGCAGGACCGGGACAGGAGTTAACTATGGCTACACCTTC. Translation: CASRTGTGVNYGYTF.

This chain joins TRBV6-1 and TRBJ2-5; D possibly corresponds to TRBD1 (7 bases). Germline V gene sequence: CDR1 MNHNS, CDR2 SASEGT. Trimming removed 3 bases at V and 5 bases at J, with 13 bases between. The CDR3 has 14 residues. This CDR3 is CASSDQGGGETQYF. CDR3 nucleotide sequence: TGTGCCAGCAGTGATCAGGGGGGTGGGGAGACCCAGTACTTC.